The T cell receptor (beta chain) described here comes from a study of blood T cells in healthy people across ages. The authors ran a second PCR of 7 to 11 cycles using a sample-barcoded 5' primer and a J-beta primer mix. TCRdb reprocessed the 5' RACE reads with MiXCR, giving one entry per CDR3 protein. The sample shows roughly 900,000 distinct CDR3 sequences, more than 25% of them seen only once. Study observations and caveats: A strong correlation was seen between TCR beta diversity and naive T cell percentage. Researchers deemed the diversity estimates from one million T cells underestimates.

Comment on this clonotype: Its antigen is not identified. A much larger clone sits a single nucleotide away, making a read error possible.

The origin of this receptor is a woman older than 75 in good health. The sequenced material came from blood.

CDR3 amino acids: CASSPLGAGVLETQYF. Here the CDR3 DNA reads TGTGCCAGCAGCCCCCTGGGGGCGGGGGTCCTAGAGACCCAGTACTTC. The chain recombines TRBV9 with TRBJ2-5, with D possibly TRBD2 on 7 matching bases. The CDR3 has 16 amino acids. V lost 4 bases to trimming and J lost 4 bases, with 20 bases between them. Germline assignment: CDR1 SGDLS and CDR2 YYNGEE.